The following is a TCR beta chain sequence with its context. The antigen is not known. This entry comes from a study of shared clonotypes between healthy human individuals. The study's findings and limits: The sharing of 4.5% to 5.5% of naive CD4 clonotypes was seen across several donors.

The CDR3 loop spans 15 amino acids. From germline, CDR1 is MNHNY and CDR2 SVGAGI (reference sequence). The J segment lost 8 bases and the V segment lost 6 bases, leaving 12 bases of the junction unmatched. Naive CD45RA+ and memory CD45RA-negative subsets were split from CD4+ cells. Several immunoSEQ plates received, in even portions, the genomic DNA of each subset. The table came from immunoSEQ multiplex PCR; TCRdb's copy has only in-frame clones and leaves some out. The sample contains fewer than 3 million clones, around 92% of which appear only once. The TCR sequence derives from a man younger than 35 in good health. Some clones in this sample may be carry-over from other donors' samples. Material: naive CD4+ T cells from PBMCs. Subset in this sample: CD45RA+ positively selected. This sequence joins TRBV6-6 and TRBJ2-1, with 8 bases matching TRBD2. The CDR3 here is CASSYVAGGLYEQFF. CDR3 sequence (DNA): TGTGCCAGCAGCTACGTGGCGGGAGGTCTATATGAGCAGTTCTTC.